The present T cell receptor (beta chain) was sequenced within a study of cytomegalovirus exposure and HLA in healthy donors (dated by TCRdb to about 2017). As for the study more broadly: In an earlier analysis of fewer than 750 of the donors, approximately 260 Gb of sequence data and 117 million unique TCR beta sequences from approximately 180 million T cells were reported. About 280 gigabases of sequencing data and around 88 million unique TCR sequences made up an early release that covered fewer than 650 HLA-typed donors. Among the approximately 400 genotyped donors, 75% to 90% belonged to the genetic ancestry cluster associated with self-reported Caucasian donors. The study was designed to test whether signatures of past pathogen exposure could be identified by cataloging public T cell receptors. The T cell repertoires of some 700 subjects were profiled by immunosequencing and related to cytomegalovirus serostatus. A separate validation cohort of about 110 different subjects was used in addition to the roughly 720-subject first cohort. High-throughput TCR immunosequencing, statistical association of individual TCRs with disease status, and machine learning were combined to predict cytomegalovirus infection status. A later analysis re-analyzed previously published TCR beta repertoires from several hundred donors and added high-resolution HLA genotyping to study TCR occurrence patterns. In the later analysis, no new phenotypic data were used to find candidate immune exposures; instead, reliance was placed on TCR beta sequences and their occurrence across donors. An earlier analysis of 450 to 750 of the donors used high-throughput TCR beta sequencing to judge whether each TCR beta V gene segment behaved as functional or pseudogenic. Alongside the repertoire data, information on donor age, sex, ethnicity and CMV serostatus was compiled. A later genetic analysis used genome-wide SNP genotypes for about three fifths of the 666 donors, treating that subset as a discovery cohort. Every repertoire in the discovery cohort had been generated on one and the same sequencing platform. HLA typing included class I and class II loci at four-digit resolution. The number of donors typed differed by locus, with about 620-630 for A, B, C, DRB1 and DQB1, roughly 520 for DQA1, some 570 for DPA1, and about 450 for DPB1. A few DR-DQ haplotypes were treated as single units for association and clustering because of strong linkage in the cohort. Among almost 400 genotyped donors of the cohort, an average of around 240,000 unique TCR beta nucleotide sequences were sequenced per donor, around a sixth of them non-productive. Broader findings and caveats from the paper: A further reported finding was that TCR beta sequences accurately predicted the HLA-A and HLA-B alleles for most subjects in the first cohort. In a later analysis, most CMV-associated TCR beta chains were found to appear HLA-restricted, with HLA associations seemingly driven largely by CMV exposure. Specific HLA alleles were associated with more than 15,000 TCR beta sequences at a false discovery rate of 0.05 in a later analysis. Correlated functional status among segregating V segments might be attributable to linkage disequilibrium, but an unknown experimental factor could not be ruled out. When HLA alleles, especially DR and DQ, strongly co-occurred, TCR associations were difficult to assign to individual alleles. The classifier was reported to diagnose cytomegalovirus status with high specificity and sensitivity in both the original cohort and the validation cohort. A few of the identified cytomegalovirus-associated TCR beta chains were confirmed in vitro to be specific for cytomegalovirus antigens. In a later analysis, TCR association rates were found to vary across HLA loci, with the most associated TCRs seen for DRB1 alleles and the fewest for HLA-C alleles. Because counts were too low, about 15 rarely observed V segments, including chromosome 9 orphons, were left out of the earlier analysis of 587 of the donors. A cluster of highly shared sequence variants was judged likely to be a technical artifact of the sequencing pipeline. A later genetic analysis associated a missense DCLRE1C variant with V-gene and J-gene trimming of TCR beta chains, and an independent cohort replicated the association. According to the authors, the approach could potentially be generalized to other disease states and immunological phenotypes. Because HLA typing was unavailable for some donors at each locus, only the typed subset was used in association tests. While some public TCRs were present in many individuals, most TCR sequences turned up only very rarely across donors. The study listed 150 to 200 TCR beta chains as associated with cytomegalovirus. Compared with equally common non-associated chains, HLA-associated TCR beta chains in a later analysis were more clonally expanded and had lower generation probabilities. In an earlier analysis of some 640 of the donors, most TCR beta V segments were observed in productive rearrangements about 90% or about 30% of the time, broadly matching IMGT annotations. CMV serostatus was the only immune exposure information available for the cohort. Because the 87-base-pair reads could not distinguish some IMGT-functional V segments, including TRBV6-2 and TRBV6-3, those segments were excluded. Only TCR beta chains were sequenced in this cohort, and the absence of alpha or paired-chain data limited detectable features. Several of the top co-occurrence clusters appeared to be linked to parvovirus B19, influenza, CMV and Epstein-Barr virus, according to a later analysis. According to a later genetic analysis, donors in an Asian-associated ancestry cluster had fewer N-insertions in productive TCRs than the roughly 700-donor mean. Presence/absence analyses assumed roughly uniform sequencing depth across donors, an assumption that may not hold.

The CDR3 numbers 14 residues from cysteine through phenylalanine. Left in the record is the CDR3 DNA by itself, 42 bases read in frame from the first base. Relative to germline, V is missing 4 bases and J is missing 1 base, with 3 bases of the junction outside any gene match. Taken from the germline V gene, the CDR1 and CDR2 loops are KGHSH and LQKENI. Notes on this clone: Its antigen remains undetermined. The record has no base qualities; no much larger clone is one base away.

Libraries were constructed by the immunoSEQ multiplex PCR assay. For the multiplex PCR, a mixture combining 60 forward primers for TCR Vbeta segments and 13 reverse primers for TCR Jbeta segments was used. The CDR3 region of rearranged TCR beta genes was amplified from genomic DNA by a multiplex PCR assay. The amplified TCR beta libraries were sequenced on the Illumina HiSeq System as 87-base-pair reads. Processing in the source paper ran as follows. A later analysis tallied about 77 million unique TCR beta chains across the 550 to 850 repertoires, and 10 million to 11 million of those chains were shared by two or more donors. Raw reads were error-corrected and collapsed into unique sequences with a nearest-neighbor algorithm that merged closely related sequences to remove PCR and sequencing errors. Alignment of CDR3 sequences to IMGT reference sequences was used to assign V, D and J gene segments. For a sequence to be retained, a match of at least six nucleotides was required to both a V gene segment and a J gene segment. Rearrangements were called productive when the CDR3 lacked stop codons and stayed in frame with V and J; all others were non-productive. Following IMGT convention, CDR3 was defined as the stretch from the second conserved V-encoded cysteine up to the conserved J-encoded phenylalanine. Sequences without an unambiguous match to a single V gene segment were excluded from the earlier analysis of a few hundred of the donors. In an earlier analysis of some 590 of the donors, a V segment was called functional when productive rearrangements were above 56.7%, and segregating when the standard deviation between donors exceeded 5%. A statistical classification framework was developed to diagnose cytomegalovirus status using the catalog of TCR beta chain sequences. In a later analysis, V and J genes were assigned by comparing TCR nucleotide sequences against IMGT/GENE-DB human TR gene sequences. A later analysis assigned CDR3 sequences and most-parsimonious VDJ recombination scenarios with the TCRdist pipeline. A later analysis defined each TCR beta chain by its CDR3 amino acid sequence plus V-gene family, and excluded reads lacking a unique V-gene family. A later analysis removed several hundred highly shared, low-generation-probability nucleotide sequences to deal with suspected cross-contamination and a sequencing artifact. In a later analysis, a clonal expansion index for each public chain was calculated from normalized within-repertoire ranks of inferred template counts. In a later analysis, generation probabilities were computed with a VDJ recombination model fitted to out-of-frame rearrangements, and the resulting probabilities were checked against IGoR. In a later analysis, hypergeometric tests were used to score TCR-TCR, TCR-HLA and TCR-CMV co-occurrence, with a repertoire-size bias correction applied to TCR pairs. False discovery rates were estimated in a later analysis by permuting HLA or CMV assignments 20 times. A later analysis grouped co-occurring TCRs with DBSCAN, adding TCRdist sequence similarity when clustering within HLA-allele-positive subsets. Co-occurrence clustering excluded repertoires with fewer than 30,000 or more than 120,000 public chains, plus five with anomalous nucleotide sharing. TCRdb limited this immuneACCESS table to in-frame rearrangements with V and J called. A share of clones is missing; checked studies link under half to unresolved V genes, and the rest is unexplained. The V and J calls and clone size come from that table; D and trimming were worked out from the DNA. The sample table holds around 170,000 clones, of which 81% were seen once. Approximately 3.8% of the sample comes from the top ten.

The cohort comprised 710 or so healthy bone marrow donors. At the time of sampling, every cohort member was nominally healthy, though immune exposures that went unrecorded were likely present. The donor was CMV seronegative and was included in the group of over 300 seronegative cohort members. Every donor gave a peripheral blood sample, and the peripheral blood mononuclear cells from that sample were used for TCR beta sequencing. The Qiagen DNeasy Blood Extraction Kit was used to extract genomic DNA from the blood cell samples. Sequencing was done on a sample of PBMCs. The rearrangement joined TRBV18 to TRBJ1-1; a stretch of 7 junction bases matches TRBD1. The source is a man between 50 and 59 years old in good health and CMV-seronegative. The DNA sequence is given as TGTGCCAGCTCACTGGGACAGACGAACACTGAAGCTTTCTTT. Translated, it reads CASSLGQTNTEAFF.